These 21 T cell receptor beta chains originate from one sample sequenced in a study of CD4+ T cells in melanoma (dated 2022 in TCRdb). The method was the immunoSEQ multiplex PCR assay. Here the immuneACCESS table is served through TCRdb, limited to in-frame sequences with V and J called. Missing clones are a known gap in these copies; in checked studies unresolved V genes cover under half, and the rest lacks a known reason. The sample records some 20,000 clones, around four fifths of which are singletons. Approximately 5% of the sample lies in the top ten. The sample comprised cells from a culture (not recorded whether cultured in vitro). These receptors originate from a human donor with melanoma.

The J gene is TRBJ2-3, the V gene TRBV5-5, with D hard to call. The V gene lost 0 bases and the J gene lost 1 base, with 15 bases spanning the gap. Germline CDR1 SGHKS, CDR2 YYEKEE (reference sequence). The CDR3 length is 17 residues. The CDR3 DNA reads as TGTGCCAGCAGCTTGGGTGGTTGGCAACGCCGCACAGATACGCAGTATTTT. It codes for CASSLGGWQRRTDTQYF.

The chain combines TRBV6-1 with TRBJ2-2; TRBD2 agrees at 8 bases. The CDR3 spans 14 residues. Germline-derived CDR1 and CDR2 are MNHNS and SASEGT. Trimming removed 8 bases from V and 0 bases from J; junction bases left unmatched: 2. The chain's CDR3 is CASEGLANTGELFF. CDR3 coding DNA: TGTGCCAGCGAGGGACTAGCGAACACCGGGGAGCTGTTTTTT.

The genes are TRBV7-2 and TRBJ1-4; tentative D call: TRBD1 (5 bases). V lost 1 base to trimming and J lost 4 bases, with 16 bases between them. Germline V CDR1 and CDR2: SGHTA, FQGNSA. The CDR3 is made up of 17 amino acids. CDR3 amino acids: CASSLVAHRSGNEKLFF. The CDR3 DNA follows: TGTGCCAGCAGCTTAGTAGCGCACAGGTCTGGTAATGAAAAACTGTTTTTT.

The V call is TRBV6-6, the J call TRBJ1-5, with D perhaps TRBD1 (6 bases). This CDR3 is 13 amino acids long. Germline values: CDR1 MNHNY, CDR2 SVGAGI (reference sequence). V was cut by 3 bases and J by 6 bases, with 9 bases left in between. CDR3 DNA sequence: TGTGCCAGCAGTTATGGGGGGCCTCAGCCCCAGCATTTT. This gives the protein CASSYGGPQPQHF.

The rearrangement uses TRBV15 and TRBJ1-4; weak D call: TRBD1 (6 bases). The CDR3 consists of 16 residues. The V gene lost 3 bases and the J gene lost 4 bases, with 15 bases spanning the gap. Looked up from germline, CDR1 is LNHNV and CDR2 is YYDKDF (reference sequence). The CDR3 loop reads CATSRSAGAINEKLFF. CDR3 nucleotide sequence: TGTGCCACCAGCAGGTCAGCAGGGGCCATTAATGAAAAACTGTTTTTT.

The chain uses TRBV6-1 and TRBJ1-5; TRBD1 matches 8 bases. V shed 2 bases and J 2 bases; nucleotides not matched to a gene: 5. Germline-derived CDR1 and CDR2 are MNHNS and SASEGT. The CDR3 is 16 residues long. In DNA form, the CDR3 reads TGTGCCAGCAGTGAATTTGGACAGGGCGGCAATCAGCCCCAGCATTTT. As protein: CASSEFGQGGNQPQHF.

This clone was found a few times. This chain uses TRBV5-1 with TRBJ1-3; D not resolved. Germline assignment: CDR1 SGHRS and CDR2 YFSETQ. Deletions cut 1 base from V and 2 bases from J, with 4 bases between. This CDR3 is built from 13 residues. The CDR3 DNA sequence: TGCGCCAGCAGCTTGAAGGCTGGAAACACCATATATTTT. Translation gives CASSLKAGNTIYF.

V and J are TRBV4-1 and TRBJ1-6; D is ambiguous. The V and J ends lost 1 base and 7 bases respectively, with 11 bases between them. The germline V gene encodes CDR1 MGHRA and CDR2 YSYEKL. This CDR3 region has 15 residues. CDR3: CASSQVITRNSPLHF. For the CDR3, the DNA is TGCGCCAGCAGCCAAGTAATCACAAGGAATTCACCCCTCCACTTT.

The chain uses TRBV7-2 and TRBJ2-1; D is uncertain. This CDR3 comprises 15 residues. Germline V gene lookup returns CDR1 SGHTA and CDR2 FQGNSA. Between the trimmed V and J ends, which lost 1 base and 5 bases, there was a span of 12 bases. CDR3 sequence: CASSLGDIPNNEQFF. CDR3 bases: TGTGCCAGCAGCTTAGGTGACATCCCCAACAATGAGCAGTTCTTC.

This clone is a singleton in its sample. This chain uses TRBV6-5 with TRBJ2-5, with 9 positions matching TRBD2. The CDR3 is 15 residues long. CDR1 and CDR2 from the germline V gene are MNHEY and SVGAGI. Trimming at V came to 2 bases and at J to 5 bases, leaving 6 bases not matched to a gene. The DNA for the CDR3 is TGTGCCAGCAGTTACATGGCGGGGGGGCCTGAGACCCAGTACTTC. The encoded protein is CASSYMAGGPETQYF.

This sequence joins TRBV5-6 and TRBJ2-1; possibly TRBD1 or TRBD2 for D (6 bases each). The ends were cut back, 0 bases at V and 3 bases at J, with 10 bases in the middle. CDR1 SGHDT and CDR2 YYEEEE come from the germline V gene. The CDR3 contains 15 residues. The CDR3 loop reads CASSLGGGYYNEQFF. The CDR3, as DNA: TGTGCCAGCAGCTTGGGAGGGGGGTACTACAATGAGCAGTTCTTC.

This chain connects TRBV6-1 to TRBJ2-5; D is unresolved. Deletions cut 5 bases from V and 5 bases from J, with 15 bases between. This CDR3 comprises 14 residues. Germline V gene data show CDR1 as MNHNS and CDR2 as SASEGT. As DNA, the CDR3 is TGTGCCAGCAGTCTAGACCTAACGCGGGAGACCCAGTACTTC. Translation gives CASSLDLTRETQYF.

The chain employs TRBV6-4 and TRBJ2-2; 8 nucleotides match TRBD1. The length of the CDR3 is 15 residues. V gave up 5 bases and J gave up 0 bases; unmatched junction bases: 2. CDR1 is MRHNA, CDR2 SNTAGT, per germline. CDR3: CASSPQGANTGELFF. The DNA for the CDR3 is TGTGCCAGCAGTCCACAGGGGGCGAACACCGGGGAGCTGTTTTTT.

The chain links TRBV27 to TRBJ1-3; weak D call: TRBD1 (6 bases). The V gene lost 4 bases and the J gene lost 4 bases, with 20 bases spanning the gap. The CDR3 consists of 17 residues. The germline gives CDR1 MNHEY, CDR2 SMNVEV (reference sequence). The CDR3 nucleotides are TGTGCCAGCAGTTCAAACATCCCCGGGGGCAAGGGAAACACCATATATTTT. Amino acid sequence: CASSSNIPGGKGNTIYF.

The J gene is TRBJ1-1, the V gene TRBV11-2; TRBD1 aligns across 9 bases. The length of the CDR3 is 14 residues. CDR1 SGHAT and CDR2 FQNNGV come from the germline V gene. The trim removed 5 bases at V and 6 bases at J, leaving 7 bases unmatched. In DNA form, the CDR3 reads TGTGCCAGCAGCCGGACAGGGGTTCGTCCTGAAGCTTTCTTT. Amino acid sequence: CASSRTGVRPEAFF.

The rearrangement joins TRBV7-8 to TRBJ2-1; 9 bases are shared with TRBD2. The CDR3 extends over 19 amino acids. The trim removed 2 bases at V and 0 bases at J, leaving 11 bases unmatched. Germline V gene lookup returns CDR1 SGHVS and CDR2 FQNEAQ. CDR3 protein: CASSLSASGAVSSYNEQFF. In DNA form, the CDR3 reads TGTGCCAGCAGCTTATCGGCTAGCGGGGCTGTGAGCTCCTACAATGAGCAGTTCTTC.

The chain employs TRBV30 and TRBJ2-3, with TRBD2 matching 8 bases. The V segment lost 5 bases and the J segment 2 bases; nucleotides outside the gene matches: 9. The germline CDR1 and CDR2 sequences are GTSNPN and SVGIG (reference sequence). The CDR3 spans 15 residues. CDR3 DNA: TGTGCCTGGGCGGGGGGCCTAGTTCTCACAGATACGCAGTATTTT. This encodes CAWAGGLVLTDTQYF.

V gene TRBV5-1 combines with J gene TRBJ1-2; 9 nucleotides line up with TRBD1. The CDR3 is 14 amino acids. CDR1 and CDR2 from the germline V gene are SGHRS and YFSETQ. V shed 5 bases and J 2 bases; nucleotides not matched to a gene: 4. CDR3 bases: TGCGCCAGCAGAGACGGGACAGGGAACTATGGCTACACCTTC. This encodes CASRDGTGNYGYTF.

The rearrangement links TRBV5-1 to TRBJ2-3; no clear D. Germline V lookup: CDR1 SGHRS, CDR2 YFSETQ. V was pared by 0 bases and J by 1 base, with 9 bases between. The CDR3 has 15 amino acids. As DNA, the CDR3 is TGCGCCAGCAGCTTGGAGGGCCGACGCACAGATACGCAGTATTTT. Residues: CASSLEGRRTDTQYF.

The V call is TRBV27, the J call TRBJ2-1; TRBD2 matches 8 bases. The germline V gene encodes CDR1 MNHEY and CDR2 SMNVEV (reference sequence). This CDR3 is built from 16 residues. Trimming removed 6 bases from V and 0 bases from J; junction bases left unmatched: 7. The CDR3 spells CASRRGGGSSYNEQFF. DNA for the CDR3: TGTGCCAGCAGACGGGGCGGGGGGAGCTCCTACAATGAGCAGTTCTTC.

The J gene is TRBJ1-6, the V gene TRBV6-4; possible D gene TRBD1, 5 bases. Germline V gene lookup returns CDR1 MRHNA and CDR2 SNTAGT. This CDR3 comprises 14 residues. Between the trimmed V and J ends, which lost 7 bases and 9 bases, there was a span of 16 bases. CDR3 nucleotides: TGTGCCAGCACTGCTTCGGCAGGGCTTTCACCCCTCCACTTT. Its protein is CASTASAGLSPLHF.